What follows are 31 T cell receptor beta chains derived from one specimen sequenced in a study of blood T cell repertoires in COVID-19. Libraries were prepared by immunoSEQ multiplex PCR; TCRdb keeps only in-frame clonotypes and omits some of them. This table holds roughly 52,000 clones, about nine tenths found once. Sample: peripheral blood. These receptors were obtained from an elderly woman with acute or convalescent COVID-19.

This clone turned up a few times. V is TRBV4-2 and J is TRBJ2-3; 10 nucleotides match TRBD2. Germline CDR1 and CDR2: LGHNA and YNFKEQ. This CDR3 spans 18 amino acids. With V trimmed by 0 bases and J by 5 bases, 11 bases remained unmatched. CDR3: CASSQDSSGGAVGDTQYF. The DNA for the CDR3 is TGTGCCAGCAGCCAAGATTCCAGCGGGGGGGCAGTTGGAGATACGCAGTATTTT.

This clone was seen once. The chain is built from TRBV10-3 and TRBJ1-3; TRBD1 aligns across 8 bases. V lost 0 bases, J lost 6 bases, and 4 bases stayed unmatched. Germline CDR1 reads ENHRY; CDR2 reads SYGVKD. This CDR3 region has 15 residues. CDR3 in amino acids: CAISESARGPNTIYF. Written as DNA, the CDR3 is TGTGCCATCAGTGAGTCGGCCAGGGGGCCAAACACCATATATTTT.

This chain links TRBV19 with TRBJ2-1; D perhaps matches TRBD1 (5 bases). Trimming took 4 bases from V and 0 from J, leaving 10 bases between them. The CDR3 spans 15 residues. Germline V gives CDR1 LNHDA, CDR2 SQIVND (reference sequence). The DNA of the CDR3 is TGTGCCAGTAGTACGACGCAGGGCTCCTACAATGAGCAGTTCTTC. It yields the protein CASSTTQGSYNEQFF.

The chain joins TRBV5-1 to TRBJ2-1, with 13 bases lining up with TRBD2. The ends lost 5 bases at V and 4 bases at J; junction bases unmatched: 6. The CDR3 has 16 residues. Germline-derived CDR1 and CDR2 are SGHRS and YFSETQ. This CDR3 reads CASSSLAGGTYNEQFF. CDR3 bases: TGCGCCAGCAGTTCACTAGCGGGGGGGACGTACAATGAGCAGTTCTTC. Full variable domain (remainder filled in from reference TRBV5-1 and TRBJ2-1): KAGVTQTPRYLIKTRGQQVTLSCSPISGHRSVSWYQQTPGQGLQFLFEYFSETQRNKGNFPGRFSGRQFSNSRSEMNVSTLELGDSALYLCASSSLAGGTYNEQFFGPGTRLTVL.

V and J are TRBV7-2 and TRBJ2-5, with D possibly being TRBD1 (5 bases). Germline CDR1 and CDR2: SGHTA and FQGNSA. V was pared by 5 bases and J by 5 bases, with 12 bases between. The CDR3 contains 13 residues. The CDR3, as DNA: TGTGCCAGCAGCGGACATAATTGGGAGACCCAGTACTTC. This translates into CASSGHNWETQYF. Supplemented by reference TRBV7-2 and TRBJ2-5, the full variable domain reads GAGVSQSPSNKVTEKGKDVELRCDPISGHTALYWYRQSLGQGLEFLIYFQGNSAPDKSGLPSDRFSAERTGGSVSTLTIQRTQQEDSAVYLCASSGHNWETQYFGPGTRLLVL.

V and J are TRBV4-1 and TRBJ1-2; perhaps TRBD1 as D (6 bases). V dropped 6 bases and J dropped 3 bases, with 17 bases sitting between them. CDR1 is MGHRA, CDR2 YSYEKL, per germline. The CDR3 has 15 amino acids. The CDR3 loop reads CASSPARAGDYGYTF. The CDR3 bases are TGCGCCAGCAGTCCAGCCAGGGCAGGGGACTATGGCTACACCTTC.

The genes are TRBV7-6 and TRBJ2-3; 9 bases map to TRBD1. V was clipped by 4 bases and J by 2 bases; unmatched bases: 7. Germline V gene data show CDR1 as SGHVS and CDR2 as FNYEAQ. The CDR3 spans 16 residues. The CDR3 region is CASSSGTGIDTDTQYF. CDR3 in DNA: TGTGCCAGCAGCTCCGGGACAGGGATAGACACAGATACGCAGTATTTT. Variable domain in full (rest from reference TRBV7-6 and TRBJ2-3): GAGVSQSPRYKVTKRGQDVALRCDPISGHVSLYWYRQALGQGPEFLTYFNYEAQQDKSGLPNDRFSAERPEGSISTLTIQRTEQRDSAMYRCASSSGTGIDTDTQYFGPGTRLTVL.

This rearrangement joins TRBV15 to TRBJ1-5; TRBD1 aligns across 7 bases. The germline V gene has CDR1 LNHNV and CDR2 YYDKDF (reference sequence). This CDR3 is 16 amino acids long. J gave up 5 bases and V 2 bases, and 9 bases lay outside the gene matches. CDR3 DNA: TGTGCCACCAGCAGACCGACAGGGACACCCCATCAGCCCCAGCATTTT. Its protein is CATSRPTGTPHQPQHF.

This clone was observed a handful of times. V usage is TRBV7-8 and J usage is TRBJ1-1; D remains unclear. From germline, CDR1 is SGHVS and CDR2 FQNEAQ. Trimming took off 2 bases at V and 1 base at J, with 8 bases between the two ends. This CDR3 has 14 residues. CDR3 protein: CASSLRERNTEAFF. Written as DNA, the CDR3 is TGTGCCAGCAGCTTAAGAGAGAGGAACACTGAAGCTTTCTTT.

This chain joins TRBV5-1 and TRBJ2-4, with a weak D call TRBD1 (6 bases). Per germline, CDR1 SGHRS and CDR2 YFSETQ. This CDR3 is built from 15 residues. Trimming took 1 base from V and 7 from J, leaving 15 bases between them. DNA for the CDR3: TGCGCCAGCAGCTTGTTAGGACCAGGACAGAACATTCAGTACTTC. It encodes CASSLLGPGQNIQYF.

The chain is built from TRBV5-5 and TRBJ1-6; D possibly corresponds to TRBD1 (6 bases). V lost 3 bases and J 17 bases, leaving 18 bases between the germline ends. The germline gives CDR1 SGHKS, CDR2 YYEKEE (reference sequence). The CDR3 loop spans 13 amino acids. The chain's CDR3 is CASSWEPGQGIHF. DNA for the CDR3: TGTGCCAGCAGCTGGGAACCGGGACAAGGAATCCACTTT. Based on the CDR3 plus reference TRBV5-5 and TRBJ1-6, the full variable domain is DAGVTQSPTHLIKTRGQQVTLRCSPISGHKSVSWYQQVLGQGPQFIFQYYEKEERGRGNFPDRFSARQFPNYSSELNVNALLLGDSALYLCASSWEPGQGIHFGNGTRLTVT.

The V and J genes are TRBV6-5 and TRBJ2-2, with 8 nucleotides matching TRBD1. Germline CDR1 reads MNHEY; CDR2 reads SVGAGI. Germline trimming cut 8 bases from V and 1 base from J; bases unmatched to any gene: 6. The CDR3 is made up of 15 amino acids. CDR3 loop: CASAGGLKNTGELFF. Here the CDR3 DNA reads TGTGCCAGCGCAGGGGGCTTAAAGAACACCGGGGAGCTGTTTTTT.

This clone occurred once. The CDR3 sequence: CASSRPGRPNEQFF. The DNA of the CDR3 is TGTGCCAGCAGCCGCCCCGGGAGGCCCAATGAGCAGTTCTTC. The V call is TRBV3-1 (or the pseudogene TRBV3-2), the J call TRBJ2-1, with TRBD2 matching 7 bases. The CDR3 is 14 residues long. Per germline, CDR1 LGHDT and CDR2 YNNKEL (reference sequence). V gave up 4 bases and J gave up 6 bases; unmatched junction bases: 6.

The CDR3 nucleotides read TGTGCCAGCAGTCGGACTAGCGGGGGATCGAACACCGGGGAGCTGTTTTTT. This codes for CASSRTSGGSNTGELFF. This chain uses TRBV6-6 with TRBJ2-2; the match to TRBD2 covers 13 bases. Germline lookup yields CDR1 MNHNY and CDR2 SVGAGI (reference sequence). CDR3 size: 17 residues. The trim removed 5 bases at V and 0 bases at J, leaving 3 bases unmatched.

The CDR3 protein is CASSFTGHLGETQYF. CDR3 DNA sequence: TGCGCCAGCAGCTTCACGGGACACCTGGGGGAGACCCAGTACTTC. The V and J genes are TRBV5-1 and TRBJ2-5, with D possibly TRBD1 on 6 matching bases. This CDR3 comprises 15 residues. V was shortened by 2 bases and J by 5 bases, with 16 bases between the two germline ends. The germline V gene has CDR1 SGHRS and CDR2 YFSETQ.

This sequence joins TRBV2 and TRBJ2-7; D might be TRBD1 (6 bases). The germline V and J ends were trimmed by 11 bases and 0 bases, with 14 bases remaining between them. Germline lookup yields CDR1 SNHLY and CDR2 FYNNEI. The CDR3 spans 13 residues. As DNA, the CDR3 is TGTGCCTGCTCCAGGGACACCTCCTACGAGCAGTACTTC. The encoded protein is CACSRDTSYEQYF. Filled out from reference TRBV2 and TRBJ2-7, the complete variable domain reads EPEVTQTPSHQVTQMGQEVILRCVPISNHLYFYWYRQILGQKVEFLVSFYNNEISEKSEIFDDQFSVERPDGSNFTLKIRSTKLEDSAMYFCACSRDTSYEQYFGPGTRLTVT.

The V and J genes are TRBV3-1 (or the pseudogene TRBV3-2) and TRBJ2-5, with 8 bases matching TRBD2. J was trimmed by 7 bases and V by 3 bases; bases with no gene match: 4. CDR1 is LGHDT, CDR2 YNNKEL, per germline (reference sequence). CDR3 length: 13 residues. As DNA, the CDR3 is TGTGCCAGCAGCCAGGGGGCGGGGGGGACCCAGTACTTC. Translating gives CASSQGAGGTQYF.

The chain joins TRBV25-1 to TRBJ2-2; 9 bases agree with TRBD1. Germline lookup yields CDR1 MGHDK and CDR2 SYGVNS. The length of the CDR3 is 15 residues. V shed 5 bases, J shed 6 bases, and the junction held 7 bases outside the gene matches. This chain's CDR3 is CASSRDRVIPGELFF. CDR3 nucleotides: TGTGCCAGCAGTCGGGACAGGGTCATCCCCGGGGAGCTGTTTTTT.

The rearrangement links TRBV10-2 to TRBJ1-5, with TRBD1 as a possible D gene (6 bases). Germline CDR1 WSHSY, CDR2 SAAADI. The germline V and J ends were trimmed by 3 bases and 2 bases, with 8 bases remaining between them. The CDR3 loop spans 14 amino acids. The CDR3 spells CASSDGGRNQPQHF. The CDR3 region has the DNA TGCGCCAGCAGTGATGGGGGCCGCAATCAGCCCCAGCATTTT.

The V and J genes are TRBV7-9 and TRBJ1-4; TRBD1 is a possible D gene (6 bases). Trimming cost V 5 bases and J 2 bases, with 12 bases left between them. The CDR3 covers 15 residues. In germline, CDR1 is SEHNR, CDR2 FQNEAQ (reference sequence). CDR3 DNA sequence: TGTGCCAGCAGCACTACAGGGTCCACTAATGAAAAACTGTTTTTT. This encodes CASSTTGSTNEKLFF.

The chain employs TRBV9 and TRBJ2-5; D may be TRBD2 (5 bases). V was cut by 3 bases and J by 2 bases, with 11 bases left in between. This CDR3 is 14 amino acids long. Germline CDR1 SGDLS, CDR2 YYNGEE. DNA for the CDR3: TGTGCCAGCAGCGCCAGACTAACGCAAGAGACCCAGTACTTC. It translates to CASSARLTQETQYF.

This clone was picked up a small number of times. The genes are TRBV7-9 and TRBJ1-1; D may be TRBD1 (5 bases). Germline V gene lookup returns CDR1 SEHNR and CDR2 FQNEAQ (reference sequence). V gave up 5 bases and J gave up 1 base, with 14 bases separating them. The CDR3 spans 15 residues. This CDR3 reads CASSPRQNSNTEAFF. In DNA form, the CDR3 reads TGTGCCAGCAGCCCCAGACAGAACTCGAACACTGAAGCTTTCTTT.

The rearrangement uses TRBV6-6 and TRBJ1-5; 9 bases align to TRBD1. V gave up 6 bases and J gave up 1 base; unmatched junction bases: 7. The germline CDR1 and CDR2 sequences are MNHNY and SVGAGI (reference sequence). The CDR3 is 16 residues long. The CDR3 sequence is CASSKDRGKSNQPQHF. Here the CDR3 DNA reads TGTGCCAGCAGCAAGGACAGGGGTAAGAGCAATCAGCCCCAGCATTTT.

Only a few counts were recorded for this clone. The rearrangement uses TRBV18 and TRBJ2-1, with D possibly matching TRBD2 (7 bases). Germline CDR1 KGHSH, CDR2 LQKENI. V was trimmed by 3 bases and J by 15 bases, leaving 12 bases between them. There are 11 residues in the CDR3. For the CDR3, the DNA is TGTGCCAGCTCACCTAGGGGGGGAGTGTTCTTC. It specifies CASSPRGGVFF.

This clone was seen just once. This chain connects TRBV5-1 to TRBJ1-6; 7 bases match TRBD1. V dropped 1 base and J dropped 13; count of bases not matched to a gene: 8. The CDR3 totals 14 residues. In germline, CDR1 is SGHRS, CDR2 YFSETQ. CDR3 in amino acids: CASSLTGTVFPLHF. The CDR3 DNA is TGCGCCAGCAGCTTGACCGGGACAGTCTTTCCCCTCCACTTT. The variable domain in full, completed from reference TRBV5-1 and TRBJ1-6, reads KAGVTQTPRYLIKTRGQQVTLSCSPISGHRSVSWYQQTPGQGLQFLFEYFSETQRNKGNFPGRFSGRQFSNSRSEMNVSTLELGDSALYLCASSLTGTVFPLHFGNGTRLTVT.

This rearrangement joins TRBV29-1 to TRBJ2-1; tentatively, D is TRBD1 (6 bases). Trimming stripped 7 bases from V and 9 bases from J, with 16 bases between. CDR3 length: 12 residues. Germline V gene data show CDR1 as SQVTM and CDR2 as ANQGSEA. CDR3 coding DNA: TGCAGCGGGACCCCTGGGGGCGGTGAGCAGTTCTTC. Protein sequence: CSGTPGGGEQFF.

The gene calls are TRBV20-1 and TRBJ1-2, with D hard to call. The CDR3 length is 15 residues. Germline V gene data show CDR1 as DFQATT and CDR2 as SNEGSKA (reference sequence). Deletions cut 3 bases from V and 0 bases from J, with 14 bases between. The CDR3 region is CSASLAAIPNYGYTF. CDR3 DNA sequence: TGCAGTGCTAGTTTGGCAGCGATCCCTAACTATGGCTACACCTTC.

The rearrangement joins TRBV7-8 to TRBJ2-2, with TRBD1 matching over 10 bases. Germline V gene data show CDR1 as SGHVS and CDR2 as FQNEAQ. The CDR3 length is 16 residues. Trimming took 4 bases from V and 4 from J; bases not matched to a gene: 6. The CDR3 is CASSSRQGAVTGELFF. The DNA for the CDR3 is TGTGCCAGCAGCTCCCGACAGGGGGCAGTCACCGGGGAGCTGTTTTTT.

The CDR3: CASSFSTGELFF. For the CDR3, the DNA is TGTGCCAGCAGCTTCAGCACCGGGGAGCTGTTTTTT. The rearrangement uses TRBV7-9 and TRBJ2-2; D gene uncertain. V lost 3 bases and J 4 bases, leaving 3 bases between the germline ends. The CDR3 runs 12 residues. Germline lookup yields CDR1 SEHNR and CDR2 FQNEAQ (reference sequence).

This chain connects TRBV4-1 to TRBJ1-3, with unresolved D. The V gene lost 4 bases and the J gene lost 0 bases, with 10 bases spanning the gap. CDR1 and CDR2 from the germline V gene are MGHRA and YSYEKL. The CDR3 length is 15 residues. The CDR3 DNA reads as TGCGCCAGCAGCCCACCGGGAAACTCTGGAAACACCATATATTTT. This sequence encodes CASSPPGNSGNTIYF.

The genes are TRBV5-4 and TRBJ2-7; 9 bases agree with TRBD1. The CDR3 length is 15 residues. Germline trimming cut 3 bases from V and 2 bases from J; bases unmatched to any gene: 6. The germline CDR1 and CDR2 sequences are SGHNT and YYREEE (reference sequence). As DNA, the CDR3 is TGTGCCAGCAGCTCGGACAGGGGTCAAACCTACGAGCAGTACTTC. Protein product: CASSSDRGQTYEQYF. Full variable domain (rest looked up from reference TRBV5-4 and TRBJ2-7): ETGVTQSPTHLIKTRGQQVTLRCSSQSGHNTVSWYQQALGQGPQFIFQYYREEENGRGNFPPRFSGLQFPNYSSELNVNALELDDSALYLCASSSDRGQTYEQYFGPGTRLTVT.